This T cell receptor beta chain was sequenced in a study of blood T cell repertoires in COVID-19 (TCRdb year 2020). Broadly, across the study: Samples from collaborators originated in the United States, Italy and Spain and spanned both the acute and convalescent phases of COVID-19. The prospective study material was composed of cDNA or gDNA derived from T cells, B-cell-depleted T cells, or PBMCs. Deeply sampled blood TCRbeta repertoires from subjects exposed to, actively infected with, or recovered from COVID-19 were included in the dataset. The repertoires were released in a freely available public database intended as a resource for research on the immune response to SARS-CoV-2. The samples were drawn from two sources: the first 160 participants of the ongoing ImmuneRACE study, and approximately 1,300 subjects contributed by 6 global collaborators. Sample metadata almost always included a de-identified subject ID, COVID-19 status, age in years and sex. Where HLA class I and class II types were available, the types were taken from metadata supplied by the sample provider, not from assay-based typing. The paper's findings and limits, for the study overall: How much clinical and demographic metadata was included differed by source and by participant, and the metadata was provided uncurated.

The immunoSEQ Assay, a bias-controlled multiplex PCR, was used to amplify TCRbeta CDR3 regions from genomic DNA. In the original analysis: The number of nucleated cells in each sample was estimated by amplification of reference gene primers within the assay. To quantify the absolute abundance of each unique TCRbeta CDR3 rearrangement, sequence reads were collapsed and filtered. For each sample, productive Simpson clonality was calculated as the square root of Simpson's diversity index over productive rearrangements. Drawn from immuneACCESS, this table holds only the in-frame rearrangements with V and J called that TCRdb kept. Clones are partly lost; checked studies trace under half to an unresolved V gene and leave the rest unexplained. The V and J calls and clone size are taken from that table; D and trimming were inferred from the DNA. Here the sample has about 410,000 clones; about nine tenths occur a single time. Under 0.7% of the sample lies in the top ten.

In the prospective study, participants were about 18 to 90 years old, resided in about 25 geographic areas of the United States, and were enrolled through a virtual design. In the prospective study, participants were assigned to cohorts based on the clinical history participants reported in a screening survey and a study questionnaire. For ImmuneRACE Cohort 3, a participant was defined as recovered based on two consecutive negative NP/OP PCR tests, clearance by a healthcare professional, or resolution of symptoms. Each participant in the prospective study had whole blood, serum and a nasopharyngeal or oropharyngeal swab collected by mobile phlebotomists. Participants in the prospective study had the option to provide additional blood draws and questionnaires over a roughly two-month period. Before DNA extraction, prospective study blood samples were shipped either frozen or at room temperature.

The CDR3 measures 15 amino acids from cysteine to phenylalanine. This entry keeps only the CDR3 DNA: 45 bases, framed from base 1. The V and J ends are trimmed by 0 bases and 5 bases, leaving 11 bases between them. CDR1 is given as MNHNS and CDR2 as SASEGT, both from the germline V gene. As to this clone: This clone's antigen is unknown. No quality values exist for individual bases; no much larger clone is one base distant.

The TCR originated in a young man who had recovered from COVID-19. This chain is built from TRBV6-1 and TRBJ1-5; the D gene identity is not certain. Sequenced material: PBMCs or T cells enriched from blood (not recorded which). In nucleotides, the sequence is TGTGCCAGCAGTGAAGCGATGAACAGAGATCAGCCCCAGCATTTT. It codes for CASSEAMNRDQPQHF.